In its sample, the clone carrying this T cell receptor beta chain was seen once. As yet, its antigen is unknown. The PCR made use of 60 Vbeta and 13 Jbeta primers. The authors' processing: A follow-up analysis tallied about 80 million unique TCR beta chains, 9 million to 11 million shared. Only in-frame clones appear in the TCRdb table, and some are missing; sequencing was by immunoSEQ multiplex PCR. V, J and clone size were drawn from that table, and D and trimming were deduced from the DNA. The data hold 130,000 or so clones, with more than 60% observed a single time. This entry is derived from a study of cytomegalovirus exposure and HLA in healthy donors. Broader study findings: About 87% or about 30% of the time was how often most TCR beta V segments were productive, according to an earlier analysis.

The receptor was isolated from a woman under 30 in good health and CMV-seronegative. Source material: PBMCs.

The CDR3 sequence is CASSTGGDEQYF. For the CDR3, the DNA is TGTGCCAGCTCGACCGGGGGGGACGAGCAGTACTTC. The chain has TRBV18 and TRBJ2-7, with TRBD2 matching 8 bases. This CDR3 spans 12 amino acids. Trimming removed 6 bases from V and 5 bases from J; junction bases left unmatched: 3. Per germline, CDR1 KGHSH and CDR2 LQKENI.